This T cell receptor (beta chain) was captured in a study of tumor-infiltrating lymphocytes in primary liver carcinoma. Co-extracted RNA and DNA came from approximately 20-30 mg of unsorted bulk tissue. Making TCR beta cDNA involved approximately 530 ng total RNA and a constant-region primer. Three nested multiplex PCR rounds of slightly modified ARM-PCR generated TCR beta libraries. Use of TRBV1-TRBV30 forward primers with a C-beta reverse primer characterized the first two PCR rounds, which lasted about 11 cycles each. TCRdb analysed the multiplex PCR reads with MiXCR anew, one entry per CDR3 protein. This table has tens of thousands of distinct CDR3 sequences, over 75% appearing once. The V end was cut by 7 bases, the J end by 6 bases, with 16 bases between. The CDR3 is 12 amino acids. The germline CDR1 and CDR2 sequences are SQVTM and ANQGSEA.

The clonotype was recovered from a man between 35 and 55 years old with primary liver carcinoma and hepatitis B virus infection. The sequenced sample consisted of liver tumor tissue from sampling region 5. Sample subset: tumor region T5, tumor centre. This sequence joins TRBV29-1 and TRBJ2-7, with a possible D match to TRBD2 (5 bases). This chain's CDR3 is CSAGWGSREQYF. CDR3 in DNA: TGCAGCGCGGGATGGGGTAGTCGCGAGCAGTACTTC.